This T cell receptor (beta chain) is drawn from a study of T-cell reconstitution after alpha-beta-depleted transplantation in children (dated by TCRdb to 2015 to 2016). As for the study more broadly: Using TCR repertoire profiling, the study followed T-cell immune reconstitution in a quantitative way in children after TCRalphabeta/CD19-depleted allogeneic hematopoietic cell transplantation.

This clonotype was picked up a small number of times. Its antigen remains unidentified. There are no base qualities to consult, and no much larger clone falls within one base. Including cysteine and phenylalanine, the CDR3 has 17 amino acids. The kept DNA is CDR3 alone, 51 bases in frame from the first base. CDR1 and CDR2 were assigned from the germline V gene as SGHRS and YFSETQ. V is pruned by 3 bases and J by 3 bases, leaving 8 bases of the junction without a gene match. Libraries were constructed by PCR. Data came from an Illumina HiSeq 2500. TCR libraries were prepared with molecular barcoding, using unique molecular identifiers to normalize TCRbeta repertoire quantification. Using fastp at Q25 and MiXCR, TCRdb reprocessed the public reads and kept productive beta chains. Every CDR3 protein is listed once, alongside the most common genes and DNA of its rows. The sample table shows some 500,000 distinct CDR3 sequences, and about 17% are seen once. Over 3% of the sample is in the top ten clones.

The sequencing here drew on PBMCs from the stem cell graft donor, taken from the stem cell graft. The source of this sequence is a human donor who donated a stem cell graft to a child with acute lymphoblastic leukemia. The V and J genes are TRBV5-1 and TRBJ2-3; the central 12 bases match TRBD2. CDR3 protein: CASSSALTSGSTDTQYF. The bases are TGCGCCAGCAGCTCGGCGTTGACTAGCGGGAGTACAGATACGCAGTATTTT.